The sequence of this TCR beta chain was determined in a study of T cells after yellow fever vaccination. For the study at large: SMART-Seq v4 Ultra Low Input handled preparation of low-cell-number fractions.

TCR cDNA, made by 5'RACE template switching, carried an added universal primer site and UMIs. One entry per CDR3 protein, called by TCRdb with MiXCR from the 5' RACE reads. Here the sample spans about 320,000 distinct CDR3 sequences, approximately 4.3% being singletons. Study-level results: Relatively few clonotypes were ones that appeared in both CD4 and CD8 compartments.

With V trimmed by 0 bases and J by 4 bases, 6 bases remained unmatched. The CDR3 consists of 15 residues. CDR1 is MGHRA and CDR2 is YSYEKL in the germline V gene. This clonotype was detected only a few times. Its antigen is unidentified. The sequencing used PBMCs, collected 15 days after the yellow fever booster vaccination. The origin of this receptor is a man aged 18 to 29 who received the YFV17D yellow fever vaccine. V usage is TRBV4-1 and J usage is TRBJ2-7, with TRBD1 identical over 7 bases. CDR3 bases: TGCGCCAGCAGCCAAGATCGCGGACAGGCTTACGAGCAGTACTTC. Translated: CASSQDRGQAYEQYF.